The rows below give T cell receptor beta chains drawn from one sample of a study of shared clonotypes between healthy human individuals. The repertoire was sequenced with immunoSEQ multiplex PCR; TCRdb's copy has only in-frame clones and lacks some. Of 2 million to 2.5 million clones in the sample, 93% are singletons; the top ten hold under 0.45%. Sequences were obtained from naive CD4+ T cells from PBMCs. Source of these receptors: a man aged 18 to 30 in good health. Some clones in this sample may be carry-over from other donors' samples. CDR3s include the opening cysteine and the closing phenylalanine or tryptophan. The D gene is left open where the match is weak. The size of a clone is reported for some rows only, either as once, few or many, or as a class for expanded clones.

>TRBV5-1|.|.|TRBJ2-5
CASSSLGLQETQYF
TGCGCCAGCAGCTCCCTGGGCCTACAAGAGACCCAGTACTTC
>TRBV4-1|.|.|TRBJ1-1
CASSQVGVPTEAFF
TGCGCCAGCAGCCAAGTGGGGGTTCCCACTGAAGCTTTCTTT
>TRBV5-4|TRBD2|once|TRBJ2-7
CASSLLAGEYEQYF
TGTGCCAGCAGCTTGCTAGCGGGAGAGTACGAGCAGTACTTC
>TRBV29-1|TRBD2|.|TRBJ2-7
CSVVLAGTYEQYF
TGCAGCGTTGTTTTAGCGGGAACCTACGAGCAGTACTTC
>TRBV28|.|.|TRBJ1-1
CASSLTGRPNTEAFF
TGTGCCAGCAGTTTAACGGGCAGACCGAACACTGAAGCTTTCTTT
>TRBV9|TRBD2|.|TRBJ2-5
CASSVAAGGEETQYF
TGTGCCAGCAGCGTAGCTGCGGGAGGGGAAGAGACCCAGTACTTC
>TRBV6-6|TRBD2|once|TRBJ2-7
CASRQTSGSYEQYF
TGTGCCAGCAGGCAGACTAGCGGGTCGTACGAGCAGTACTTC
>TRBV6-4|.|.|TRBJ1-4
CASSASTGRGEKLFF
TGTGCCAGCAGTGCCTCGACAGGTAGAGGTGAAAAACTGTTTTTT
>TRBV4-3|.|.|TRBJ1-5
CASSQESSYSNQPQHF
TGCGCCAGCAGCCAAGAATCCAGCTATAGCAATCAGCCCCAGCATTTT
>TRBV5-1|.|.|TRBJ2-2
CASRSTGTLNTGELFF
TGCGCCAGCAGGAGTACCGGGACGTTGAACACCGGGGAGCTGTTTTTT
>TRBV7-2|TRBD1|.|TRBJ2-4
CASSFGTGGNIQYF
TGTGCCAGCAGCTTCGGGACAGGGGGGAACATTCAGTACTTC
>TRBV18|.|.|TRBJ2-3
CASSPPGTDTQYF
TGTGCCAGCTCACCGCCTGGCACAGATACGCAGTATTTT
>TRBV27|.|once|TRBJ2-1
CASSPRPQTSSYNEQFF
TGTGCCAGCAGTCCACGACCCCAAACAAGCTCCTACAATGAGCAGTTCTTC
>TRBV7-8|.|.|TRBJ2-7
CASRPLAPGSYEQYF
TGTGCCAGCAGACCTCTAGCGCCGGGCTCCTACGAGCAGTACTTC
>TRBV11-3|.|.|TRBJ2-3
CASSRGSGDTQYF
TGTGCCAGCAGCCGGGGGTCGGGCGATACGCAGTATTTT
>TRBV6-4|.|once|TRBJ1-2
CASSEYASRGYGYTF
TGTGCCAGCAGTGAATACGCCTCCAGGGGCTATGGCTACACCTTC
>TRBV27|.|once|TRBJ1-3
CASSKKQGFTGNTIYF
TGTGCCAGCAGTAAAAAGCAGGGGTTTACTGGAAACACCATATATTTT
>TRBV10-3|.|.|TRBJ1-5
CAISDVGRDGQFNQPQHF
TGTGCCATCAGTGATGTAGGAAGGGACGGACAGTTTAATCAGCCCCAGCATTTT
>TRBV20-1|.|.|TRBJ2-7
CSARGQREQYF
TGCAGTGCTAGGGGCCAGCGCGAGCAGTACTTC
>TRBV11-2|.|.|TRBJ2-1
CASSPYELYNEQFF
TGTGCCAGCAGCCCGTACGAGCTGTACAATGAGCAGTTCTTC
>TRBV28|.|.|TRBJ2-7
CASSGTPAYEQYF
TGTGCCAGCAGCGGGACGCCAGCCTACGAGCAGTACTTC
>TRBV28|.|.|TRBJ2-3
CASSFIGSGTDTQYF
TGTGCCAGCAGTTTTATTGGTTCCGGCACAGATACGCAGTATTTT
>TRBV6-5|.|.|TRBJ1-3
CASSYSRADGNTIYF
TGTGCCAGCAGTTACTCTAGGGCAGATGGAAACACCATATATTTT
>TRBV4-1|.|.|TRBJ2-7
CASSPLGRNYEQYF
TGCGCCAGCAGCCCCCTGGGGAGAAACTACGAGCAGTACTTC
>TRBV6-1|.|.|TRBJ1-5
CASSHVEVRVQPQHF
TGTGCCAGCAGTCACGTCGAGGTCCGGGTTCAGCCCCAGCATTTT
>TRBV11-1|TRBD2|.|TRBJ2-7
CASSTGTSSSSYEQYF
TGTGCCAGCAGCACAGGGACTAGTAGTAGCTCCTACGAGCAGTACTTC
>TRBV18|TRBD2|.|TRBJ2-1
CASSPTSGSHNEQFF
TGTGCCAGCTCACCTACTAGCGGGAGTCATAATGAGCAGTTCTTC
>TRBV6-4|TRBD1|.|TRBJ1-1
CASSDSRGGWGAFF
TGTGCCAGCAGTGACTCAAGAGGGGGCTGGGGAGCTTTCTTT